The 8 T cell receptor beta chains reported below all come from one sample, sequenced in a study of blood T cell repertoires in COVID-19. Produced via immunoSEQ multiplex PCR; TCRdb's table is partial and in-frame only. The table has roughly 200,000 clones, about nine tenths seen once. Sequencing used PBMCs or T cells enriched from blood (not recorded which). Receptors originate from a man in his thirties or forties who had recovered from COVID-19.

The chain couples TRBV3-1 (or the pseudogene TRBV3-2) to TRBJ2-3; the match to TRBD2 covers 13 bases. Germline lookup yields CDR1 LGHDT and CDR2 YNNKEL (reference sequence). Trimming at V came to 1 base and at J to 3 bases, leaving 10 bases not matched to a gene. CDR3 size: 19 residues. The CDR3 DNA sequence: TGTGCCAGCAGCCAAGCACCTCCGGGACTAGCGGGATGGACAGATACGCAGTATTTT. It translates to CASSQAPPGLAGWTDTQYF.

The V and J genes are TRBV5-1 and TRBJ1-2, with 10 bases lining up with TRBD1. Losses at the gene ends were 1 base for V and 14 bases for J; bases not matched to a gene: 17. CDR1 and CDR2 from the germline V gene are SGHRS and YFSETQ. The CDR3 contains 16 residues. The CDR3 DNA reads TGCGCCAGCAGCTTGTATATATGGGCCGGGACAGGGGCTCAAACCTTC. Translating it yields CASSLYIWAGTGAQTF.

V and J are TRBV5-1 and TRBJ1-1, with TRBD1 as a possible D gene (5 bases). Germline CDR1 reads SGHRS; CDR2 reads YFSETQ. The CDR3 is 15 residues long. V was cut by 2 bases and J by 2 bases, with 13 bases left in between. The CDR3 DNA reads as TGCGCCAGCAGCTTCCTCCCAACAGGAAACACTGAAGCTTTCTTT. It is translated as CASSFLPTGNTEAFF. The full variable domain, in which reference TRBV5-1 and TRBJ1-1 provide the parts outside the CDR3, is KAGVTQTPRYLIKTRGQQVTLSCSPISGHRSVSWYQQTPGQGLQFLFEYFSETQRNKGNFPGRFSGRQFSNSRSEMNVSTLELGDSALYLCASSFLPTGNTEAFFGQGTRLTVV.

The rearrangement links TRBV4-3 to TRBJ1-6; perhaps TRBD1 as D (6 bases). The CDR3 is 14 amino acids. Trimming stripped 0 bases from V and 14 bases from J, with 14 bases between. Germline V gene sequence: CDR1 LGHNA, CDR2 YSLEER. CDR3 DNA: TGCGCCAGCAGCCAAGACCTCCAGGGGTATACCCTCCACTTT. This translates into CASSQDLQGYTLHF.

With regard to this clone: The junction and the germline gene differ at one end; a read error may be behind it. V gene TRBV11-2 combines with J gene TRBJ1-1, with D possibly TRBD1 on 5 matching bases. The length of the CDR3 is 14 residues. The germline CDR1 and CDR2 sequences are SGHAT and FQNNGV. This CDR3 is CASCFLQGNTEAFF. As DNA, the CDR3 is TGTGCCAGCTGCTTCCTTCAGGGGAACACTGAAGCTTTCTTT.

This chain joins TRBV29-1 and TRBJ2-1; possible D gene TRBD1, 6 bases. The CDR3 loop spans 12 amino acids. The V and J ends lost 1 base and 13 bases respectively, with 14 bases between them. In germline, CDR1 is SQVTM, CDR2 ANQGSEA. The CDR3 bases are TGCAGCGTTGAAGGGGTGAGGACAGTTCAGTTCTTC. Translated, it gives CSVEGVRTVQFF.

A single count supports this clone. The V gene is TRBV24-1, the J gene TRBJ2-1, with TRBD2 identical over 9 bases. The J segment lost 6 bases and the V segment lost 4 bases, leaving 12 bases of the junction unmatched. CDR1 and CDR2 (germline): KGHDR, SFDVKD. The CDR3 is made up of 17 amino acids. CDR3: CATSDQSGRYSPNEQFF. In DNA form, the CDR3 reads TGTGCCACCAGTGACCAAAGCGGGAGGTATTCCCCCAATGAGCAGTTCTTC.

The chain combines TRBV9 with TRBJ1-1, with TRBD1 as a possible D gene (6 bases). Germline-derived CDR1 and CDR2 are SGDLS and YYNGEE. V gave up 5 bases and J gave up 0 bases, with 17 bases separating them. The CDR3 is made up of 16 amino acids. CDR3 sequence: CASSPRRGQLNTEAFF. The CDR3 nucleotides are TGTGCCAGCAGTCCGAGGCGAGGACAGCTGAACACTGAAGCTTTCTTT.